This T cell receptor (beta chain) was retrieved from a study of blood T cell repertoires in COVID-19. This CDR3 region has 11 residues. CDR1 is DFQATT and CDR2 is SNEGSKA in the germline V gene (reference sequence). Methods used by the authors: Nucleated cell number was recorded as an estimate derived from reference gene primer amplification. Repertoires were generated with immunoSEQ multiplex PCR, while TCRdb's copy carries only in-frame clones and drops some. V and J calls and clone size are those listed in that table; D and trimming were worked out from the DNA. The table lists some 210,000 clones, about 81% of them singletons, with around 9.2% in the top ten. The study recruited people aged about 18 to 89 years across 24 US areas. Clinical history as reported by participants underpinned cohort assignment. In Cohort 3, a recovered donor had either two negative PCRs, clearance, or symptom resolution.

The sample comprised PBMCs or T cells enriched from blood (not recorded which). The source of this sequence is a man aged 35 to 55 who had recovered from COVID-19. The J gene is TRBJ2-1, the V gene TRBV20-1; 8 nucleotides match TRBD2. The DNA for the CDR3 is TGCACCGGGGGGGACTACAATGAGCAGTTCTTC. It translates to CTGGDYNEQFF.